This TCR beta chain originates from a study of CD8 T cells in ankylosing spondylitis. Of note for this clonotype: What it recognizes is unknown.

TCRdb recomputed calls from the 5' RACE reads with MiXCR, one row per CDR3 protein. The data contain approximately 100,000 distinct CDR3 sequences, around 24% of them singletons. Whole-study results and caveats: Some motif variants had been reported before (in reactive arthritis synovial fluid and blood). Disease-associated clones were reportedly significantly overrepresented in matched ankylosing spondylitis synovial fluid.

CDR1 is MNHEY, CDR2 SVGEGT, per germline. The CDR3 contains 17 residues. V shed 8 bases and J 2 bases; nucleotides not matched to a gene: 10. Sequencing was done on a sample of synovial fluid, either unsorted or a sorted T cell fraction (not recorded which). The receptor was isolated from a male donor with ankylosing spondylitis. The J gene is TRBJ2-5, the V gene TRBV6-2 or TRBV6-3; TRBD2 matches at 14 bases. CDR3 in DNA: TGTGCCAGCGCCCTAATGGGACTAGCGGGAGAACAAGAGACCCAGTACTTC. Its protein is CASALMGLAGEQETQYF.